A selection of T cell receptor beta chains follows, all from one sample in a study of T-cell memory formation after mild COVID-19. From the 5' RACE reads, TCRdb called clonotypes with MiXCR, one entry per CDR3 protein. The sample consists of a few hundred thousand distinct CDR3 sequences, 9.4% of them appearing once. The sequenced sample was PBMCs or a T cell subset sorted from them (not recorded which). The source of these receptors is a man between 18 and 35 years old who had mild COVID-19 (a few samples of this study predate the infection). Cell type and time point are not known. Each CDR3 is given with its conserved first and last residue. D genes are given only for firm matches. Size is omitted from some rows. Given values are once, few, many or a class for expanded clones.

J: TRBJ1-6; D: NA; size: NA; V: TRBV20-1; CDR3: CSARDQRGGSPLHF; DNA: TGCAGTGCTAGAGATCAGCGTGGGGGATCACCCCTCCACTTT
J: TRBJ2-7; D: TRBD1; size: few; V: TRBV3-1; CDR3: CATKARDRDNEQYF; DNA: TGTGCCACCAAAGCGAGGGACAGGGACAACGAGCAGTACTTC
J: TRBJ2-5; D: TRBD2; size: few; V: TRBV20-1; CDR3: CSATGLGIRETQYF; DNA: TGCAGTGCTACGGGACTAGGGATTCGAGAGACCCAGTACTTC
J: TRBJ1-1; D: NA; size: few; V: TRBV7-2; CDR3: CASSGTGMNTEAFF; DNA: TGTGCCAGCAGCGGTACAGGGATGAACACTGAAGCTTTCTTT
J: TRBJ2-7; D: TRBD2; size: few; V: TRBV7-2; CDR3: CASSLWREYYEQYF; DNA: TGTGCCAGCAGCTTATGGCGGGAGTACTACGAGCAGTACTTC
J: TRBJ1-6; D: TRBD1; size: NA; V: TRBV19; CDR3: CASSLKWRDRDSPLHF; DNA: TGTGCCAGTAGTCTCAAGTGGCGGGACAGGGATTCACCCCTCCACTTT
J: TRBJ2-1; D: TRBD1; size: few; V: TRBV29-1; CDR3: CTWIWDRIPYNEQFF; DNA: TGCACCTGGATATGGGACAGAATACCCTACAATGAGCAGTTCTTC
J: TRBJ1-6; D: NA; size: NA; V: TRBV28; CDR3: CASRSRDRPLWPLHF; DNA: TGTGCCAGCCGCTCCCGAGACAGGCCTTTGTGGCCCCTCCACTTT
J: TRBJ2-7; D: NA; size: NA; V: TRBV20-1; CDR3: CSALQPPGYEQYF; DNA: TGCAGTGCGCTCCAACCTCCCGGCTACGAGCAGTACTTC
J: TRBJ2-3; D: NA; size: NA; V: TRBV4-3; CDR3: CASSQEFRVDTQYF; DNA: TGCGCCAGCAGCCAAGAGTTCAGGGTTGATACGCAGTATTTT
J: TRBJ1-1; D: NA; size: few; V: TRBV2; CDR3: CASSERAEAFF; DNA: TGTGCCAGCAGTGAGAGGGCAGAAGCTTTCTTT
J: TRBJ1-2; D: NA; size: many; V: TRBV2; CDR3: CASRGRAVGYTF; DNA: TGTGCCAGCAGGGGACGAGCTGTTGGCTACACCTTC
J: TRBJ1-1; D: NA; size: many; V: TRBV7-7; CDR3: CASSLGVDTEAFF; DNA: TGTGCCAGCAGCTTGGGCGTGGACACTGAAGCTTTCTTT
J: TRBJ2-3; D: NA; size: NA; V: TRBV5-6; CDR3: CASTLTEGHRDTQYF; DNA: TGTGCCAGCACCCTGACAGAGGGCCACCGAGATACGCAGTATTTT
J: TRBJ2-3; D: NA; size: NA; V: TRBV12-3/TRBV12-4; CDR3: CASSSFLGKGTDTQYF; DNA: TGTGCCAGCAGTTCTTTCTTGGGTAAGGGCACAGATACGCAGTATTTT
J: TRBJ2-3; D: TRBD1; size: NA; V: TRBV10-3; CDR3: CASQLGQGSTDTQYF; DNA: TGTGCCTCCCAACTCGGACAGGGAAGCACAGATACGCAGTATTTT
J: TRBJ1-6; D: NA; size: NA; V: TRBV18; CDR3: CASSPPAQPSTPLHF; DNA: TGTGCCAGCTCACCACCGGCGCAACCCTCCACACCCCTCCACTTT
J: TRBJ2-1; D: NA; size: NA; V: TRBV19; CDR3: CASSIERAGSDEQFF; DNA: TGTGCCAGTAGTATAGAAAGGGCAGGGAGTGATGAGCAGTTCTTC
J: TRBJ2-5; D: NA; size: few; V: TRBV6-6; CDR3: CASSYGRETQYF; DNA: TGTGCCAGCAGTTACGGCCGAGAGACCCAGTACTTC
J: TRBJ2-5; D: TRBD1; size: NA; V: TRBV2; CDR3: CASSTDRGEETQYF; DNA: TGTGCCAGCAGTACCGACAGGGGGGAAGAGACCCAGTACTTC
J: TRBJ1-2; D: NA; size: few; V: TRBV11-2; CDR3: CASSPGISSYGYTF; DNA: TGTGCCAGCAGCCCCGGGATTTCCTCCTATGGCTACACCTTC
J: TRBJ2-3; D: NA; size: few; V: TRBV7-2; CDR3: CASSSAFYTQYF; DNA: TGTGCCAGCAGCTCGGCGTTTTATACGCAGTATTTT
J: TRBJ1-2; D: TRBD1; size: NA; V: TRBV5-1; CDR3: CASSFDRDGYTF; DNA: TGCGCCAGCAGCTTCGACAGGGATGGCTACACCTTC
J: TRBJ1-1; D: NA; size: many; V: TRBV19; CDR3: CASSIRGTEAFF; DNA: TGTGCCAGTAGTATACGGGGGACTGAAGCTTTCTTT
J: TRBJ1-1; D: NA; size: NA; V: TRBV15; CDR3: CATSREGNVNTEAFF; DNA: TGTGCCACCAGCAGAGAGGGTAACGTGAACACTGAAGCTTTCTTT
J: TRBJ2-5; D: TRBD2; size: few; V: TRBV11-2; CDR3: CASGTSGGTQYF; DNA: TGTGCCAGCGGGACTAGCGGGGGGACCCAGTACTTC
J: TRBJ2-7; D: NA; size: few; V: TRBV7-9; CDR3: CASSPKQGRDEQYF; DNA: TGTGCCAGCAGCCCGAAACAGGGAAGGGACGAGCAGTACTTC
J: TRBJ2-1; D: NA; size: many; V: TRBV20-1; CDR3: CSARTGISSGEQFF; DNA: TGCAGTGCTAGAACCGGGATATCCTCGGGTGAGCAGTTCTTC
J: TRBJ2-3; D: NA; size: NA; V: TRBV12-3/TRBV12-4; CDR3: CASLPHRGGATDTQYF; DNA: TGTGCCAGCCTCCCCCACAGGGGGGGGGCCACAGATACGCAGTATTTT
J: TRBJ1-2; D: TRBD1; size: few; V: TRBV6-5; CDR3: CASGQGHGYTF; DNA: TGTGCCAGCGGACAGGGTCATGGCTACACCTTC
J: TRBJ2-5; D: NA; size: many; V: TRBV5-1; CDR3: CASSPEGAGRETQYF; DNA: TGCGCCAGCAGCCCCGAAGGGGCGGGGCGTGAGACCCAGTACTTC
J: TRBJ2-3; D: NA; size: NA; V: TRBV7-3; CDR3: CASSLNQIDTQYF; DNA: TGTGCCAGCAGCTTAAATCAGATAGATACGCAGTATTTT
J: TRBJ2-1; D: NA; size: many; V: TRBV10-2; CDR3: CASGRSRGDEQFF; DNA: TGCGCCAGCGGTCGGAGTCGAGGGGATGAGCAGTTCTTC
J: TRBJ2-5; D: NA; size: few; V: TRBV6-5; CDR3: CASSFFGGEETQYF; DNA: TGTGCCAGCAGTTTCTTTGGCGGGGAGGAGACCCAGTACTTC
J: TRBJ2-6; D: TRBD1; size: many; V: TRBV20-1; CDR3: CSARTGAGANVLTF; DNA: TGCAGTGCTAGGACAGGGGCTGGGGCCAACGTCCTGACTTTC
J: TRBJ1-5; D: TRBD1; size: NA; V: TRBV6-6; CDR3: CASGQLGQGPPNYSNQPQHF; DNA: TGTGCCAGCGGGCAACTGGGACAGGGCCCTCCCAATTATAGCAATCAGCCCCAGCATTTT
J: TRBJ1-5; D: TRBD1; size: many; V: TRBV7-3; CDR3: CASSFKGQGGDQPQHF; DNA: TGTGCCAGCAGCTTTAAAGGACAGGGAGGAGATCAGCCCCAGCATTTT
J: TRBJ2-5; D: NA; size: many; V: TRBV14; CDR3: CASSGLGETQYF; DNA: TGTGCCAGCAGTGGACTGGGAGAGACCCAGTACTTC
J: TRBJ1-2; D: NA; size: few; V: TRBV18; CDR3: CASSPDSPYGYTF; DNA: TGTGCCAGCTCACCAGACAGTCCCTATGGCTACACCTTC
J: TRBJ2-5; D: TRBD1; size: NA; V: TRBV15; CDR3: CATSRVGQGMLETQYF; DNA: TGTGCCACCAGCAGAGTCGGACAGGGAATGTTGGAGACCCAGTACTTC
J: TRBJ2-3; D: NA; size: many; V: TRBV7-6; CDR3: CASSLGTDTQYF; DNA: TGTGCCAGCAGCTTAGGGACAGATACGCAGTATTTT
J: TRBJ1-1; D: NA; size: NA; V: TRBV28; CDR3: CASSSADRNTEAFF; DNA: TGTGCCAGCAGTTCGGCAGACAGGAACACTGAAGCTTTCTTT
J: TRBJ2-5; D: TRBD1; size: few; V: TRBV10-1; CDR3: CASSDRVQETQYF; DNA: TGCGCCAGCAGCGACAGGGTCCAAGAGACCCAGTACTTC
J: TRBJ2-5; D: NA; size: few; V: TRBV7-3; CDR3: CASSSRLQETQYF; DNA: TGTGCCAGCAGCTCCAGGTTGCAAGAGACCCAGTACTTC
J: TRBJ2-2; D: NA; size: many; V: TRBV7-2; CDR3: CASSLDQGGELFF; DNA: TGTGCCAGCAGCTTAGATCAGGGCGGGGAGCTGTTTTTT
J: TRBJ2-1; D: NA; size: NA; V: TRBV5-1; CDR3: CASSSREQPEHEQFF; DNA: TGCGCCAGCAGCTCGCGGGAACAACCCGAGCATGAGCAGTTCTTC
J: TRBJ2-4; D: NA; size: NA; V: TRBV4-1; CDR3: CASSQVPGQNIQYF; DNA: TGCGCCAGCAGCCAAGTTCCAGGGCAAAACATTCAGTACTTC
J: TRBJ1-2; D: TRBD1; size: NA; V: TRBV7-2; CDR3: CASSPDRGRVGGYTF; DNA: TGTGCCAGCAGCCCGGACAGGGGGCGAGTGGGGGGCTACACCTTC
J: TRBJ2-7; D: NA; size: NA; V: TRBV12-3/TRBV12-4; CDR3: CASSPDSPYEQYF; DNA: TGTGCCAGCAGTCCGGACAGCCCCTACGAGCAGTACTTC
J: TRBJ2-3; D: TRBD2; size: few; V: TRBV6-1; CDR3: CAAGDLTQYF; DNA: TGTGCCGCGGGGGACCTTACGCAGTATTTT
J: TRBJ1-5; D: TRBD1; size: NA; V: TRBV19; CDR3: CASSIWTGWQPQHF; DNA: TGTGCCAGTAGTATCTGGACAGGGTGGCAGCCCCAGCATTTT
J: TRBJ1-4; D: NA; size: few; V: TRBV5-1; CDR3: CASARGATNEKLFF; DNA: TGCGCCAGCGCCCGAGGGGCAACTAATGAAAAACTGTTTTTT
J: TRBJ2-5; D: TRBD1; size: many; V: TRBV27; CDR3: CASSSGTGGVETQYF; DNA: TGTGCCAGCAGTTCGGGGACAGGGGGCGTGGAGACCCAGTACTTC
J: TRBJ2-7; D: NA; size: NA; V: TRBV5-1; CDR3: CASSPGEGNYEQYF; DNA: TGCGCCAGCAGCCCTGGAGAGGGGAACTACGAGCAGTACTTC
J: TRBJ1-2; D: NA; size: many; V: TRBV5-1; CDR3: CASSLGTFYGYTF; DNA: TGCGCCAGCAGCTTGGGGACGTTCTATGGCTACACCTTC
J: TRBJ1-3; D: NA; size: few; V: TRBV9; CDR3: CASSGGGFRNTIYF; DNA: TGTGCCAGCAGCGGAGGAGGTTTCAGAAACACCATATATTTT
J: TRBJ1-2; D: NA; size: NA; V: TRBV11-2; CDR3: CASSLGGEVFGYTF; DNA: TGTGCCAGCAGCTTAGGGGGGGAAGTTTTCGGCTACACCTTC